Listed below are T cell receptor beta chains from one sample, sequenced in a study of radiation and T cells in renal cell carcinoma. Libraries were prepared by immunoSEQ multiplex PCR; TCRdb keeps only in-frame clonotypes and omits some of them. The sample holds 100,000 to 150,000 clones, 82% seen once. Here the sequenced sample was blood, taken from a patient whose treatment included radiotherapy and nephrectomy. Receptors were obtained from a woman aged 60-75 years with renal cell carcinoma. Both conserved end residues are part of each CDR3. Fields, in order: V gene, J gene, D gene, clone size, CDR3 protein, CDR3 DNA. D genes are given only for firm matches. Only part of the rows carry a size: once, few, many, or a class if the clone is expanded.

TRBV19	TRBJ1-1	TRBD1	-	CASSIDSYRDRMFLNTEAFF	TGTGCCAGTAGTATAGACTCATACCGGGACAGGATGTTTCTGAACACTGAAGCTTTCTTT
TRBV5-1	TRBJ2-1	-	-	CASSPDPRPAGNEQFF	TGCGCCAGCAGCCCCGATCCTCGTCCTGCGGGGAATGAGCAGTTCTTC
TRBV19	TRBJ2-6	-	-	CASSIQVLGANVLTF	TGTGCCAGTAGTATCCAGGTCCTTGGGGCCAACGTCCTGACTTTC
TRBV5-6	TRBJ2-7	-	-	CASSLLSHQESSYEQYF	TGTGCCAGCAGCTTGTTATCTCATCAGGAATCTTCCTACGAGCAGTACTTC
TRBV2	TRBJ1-1	-	few	CASSADTIQNTEAFF	TGTGCCAGCAGCGCAGACACTATTCAGAACACTGAAGCTTTCTTT
TRBV6-5	TRBJ2-7	-	once	CASSYDRSYEQYF	TGTGCCAGCAGTTACGACAGGTCCTACGAGCAGTACTTC
TRBV5-1	TRBJ2-7	-	-	CASCRDGSYEQYF	TGCGCCAGCTGCCGGGACGGATCCTACGAGCAGTACTTC
TRBV4-1	TRBJ1-1	-	-	CASSQGFGMNTEAFF	TGCGCCAGCAGCCAAGGGTTTGGGATGAACACTGAAGCTTTCTTT
TRBV7-2	TRBJ1-1	-	-	CASSPTWGTSVSEAFF	TGTGCCAGCAGCCCCACTTGGGGTACGTCTGTATCTGAAGCTTTCTTT
TRBV6-6	TRBJ2-3	-	-	CASNPGMISTDTQYF	TGTGCCAGCAACCCCGGGATGATTAGCACAGATACGCAGTATTTT
TRBV5-4	TRBJ1-6	TRBD1	-	CASSWRDRGNSPLHF	TGTGCCAGCAGCTGGAGGGACAGGGGTAATTCACCCCTCCACTTT
TRBV7-2	TRBJ1-1	-	-	CASSSRGHTAGEAFF	TGTGCCAGCAGCTCTCGGGGACACACAGCCGGTGAAGCTTTCTTT
TRBV4-3	TRBJ2-2	-	-	CASVEAGELFF	TGCGCCAGCGTAGAGGCCGGGGAGCTGTTTTTT
TRBV11-2	TRBJ1-1	-	-	CASGDSPRGAEAFF	TGTGCCAGCGGCGATTCCCCCCGGGGGGCTGAAGCTTTCTTT
TRBV4-2	TRBJ2-6	TRBD2	-	CASSQGTGGGDSGANVLTF	TGTGCCAGCAGCCAAGGCACAGGCGGGGGGGACTCTGGGGCCAACGTCCTGACTTTC
TRBV7-2	TRBJ1-3	-	few	CASSLWGALPENTIYF	TGTGCCAGCAGCTTATGGGGGGCGCTTCCCGAAAACACCATATATTTT
TRBV19	TRBJ2-2	-	-	CASSTGQVTANTGELFF	TGTGCCAGTAGTACGGGACAAGTCACCGCGAACACCGGGGAGCTGTTTTTT
TRBV10-3	TRBJ1-5	-	-	CAISESDASNQPQHF	TGTGCCATCAGTGAGTCAGATGCTAGCAATCAGCCCCAGCATTTT
TRBV4-3	TRBJ2-1	TRBD2	-	CASSQDALADLYNEQFF	TGCGCCAGCAGCCAAGATGCGCTAGCGGACTTATACAATGAGCAGTTCTTC
TRBV20-1	TRBJ1-2	-	-	CSAGGVDGYTF	TGCAGTGCTGGGGGCGTCGATGGCTACACCTTC
TRBV6-4	TRBJ1-1	-	-	CASSDSGYTEAFF	TGTGCCAGCAGTGACTCAGGGTACACTGAAGCTTTCTTT
TRBV14	TRBJ2-7	TRBD1	-	CASSPIGGVGYEQYF	TGTGCCAGCAGCCCTATAGGGGGCGTAGGCTACGAGCAGTACTTC
TRBV28	TRBJ1-2	TRBD1	-	CASSLTGEMGYTF	TGTGCCAGCAGTCTAACAGGGGAGATGGGCTACACCTTC
TRBV13	TRBJ1-4	-	-	CASSLRGATNEKLFF	TGTGCCAGCAGCCTACGGGGGGCAACTAATGAAAAACTGTTTTTT
TRBV7-6	TRBJ2-7	-	-	CASSLATGEDYEQYF	TGTGCCAGCAGCTTAGCGACGGGAGAGGACTACGAGCAGTACTTC
TRBV4-1	TRBJ1-3	-	once	CASSQGHGPGNTIYF	TGCGCCAGCAGCCAAGGGCATGGTCCGGGAAACACCATATATTTT
TRBV7-9	TRBJ2-3	-	once	CASSPIPSANTQYF	TGTGCCAGCAGCCCAATCCCTAGCGCCAATACGCAGTATTTT
TRBV7-8	TRBJ1-2	-	-	CASSSGVSDGNYGYTF	TGTGCCAGCAGCTCGGGAGTATCGGACGGAAACTATGGCTACACCTTC
TRBV29-1	TRBJ2-7	TRBD2	-	CSVELSGDYEQYF	TGCAGCGTTGAACTTAGCGGGGACTACGAGCAGTACTTC
TRBV4-2	TRBJ1-4	TRBD1	-	CASSRGGTGDDEKLFF	TGTGCCAGCAGCCGGGGGGGGACAGGGGACGACGAAAAACTGTTTTTT
TRBV5-4	TRBJ1-2	-	-	CASSRAEAQYGYTF	TGTGCCAGCAGCCGGGCGGAGGCTCAATATGGCTACACCTTC
TRBV9	TRBJ2-3	TRBD2	-	CASSTGLAGVDTQYF	TGTGCCAGCAGCACGGGACTAGCGGGGGTAGACACGCAGTATTTT
TRBV4-2	TRBJ1-4	-	-	CASSQGMTNEKLFF	TGTGCCAGCAGCCAAGGGATGACTAATGAAAAACTGTTTTTT